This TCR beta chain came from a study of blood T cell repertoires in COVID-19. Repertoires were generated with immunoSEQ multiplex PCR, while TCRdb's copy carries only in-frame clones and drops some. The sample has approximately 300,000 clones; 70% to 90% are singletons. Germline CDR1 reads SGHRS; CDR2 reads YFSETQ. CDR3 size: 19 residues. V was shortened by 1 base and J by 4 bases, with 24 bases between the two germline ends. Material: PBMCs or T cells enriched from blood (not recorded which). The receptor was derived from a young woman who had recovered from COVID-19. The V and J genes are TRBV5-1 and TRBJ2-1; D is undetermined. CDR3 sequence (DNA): TGCGCCAGCAGCTTGAGATCAGTTATCGACAAACGATTATACAATGAGCAGTTCTTC. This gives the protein CASSLRSVIDKRLYNEQFF.